The next 9 T cell receptor beta chains were all read from a single sample in a study of cytomegalovirus exposure and HLA in healthy donors. Primers for the PCR totalled 60 Vbeta and 13 Jbeta. Libraries were prepared by immunoSEQ multiplex PCR; TCRdb keeps only in-frame clonotypes and omits some of them. This table holds 65,000 to 80,000 clones, around 77% found once. The sequenced sample consisted of PBMCs. Source of these receptors: a woman aged 40 to 50 in good health and CMV-seropositive.

The gene calls are TRBV2 and TRBJ2-5; D remains ambiguous. CDR1 is SNHLY, CDR2 FYNNEI, per germline. CDR3 length: 15 residues. With 0 bases removed from V and 2 bases from J, the gap between germline ends came to 10 bases. CDR3 region: CASSEARTPQETQYF. CDR3 DNA: TGTGCCAGCAGTGAAGCGCGTACGCCACAAGAGACCCAGTACTTC.

The chain uses TRBV5-6 and TRBJ2-2; 8 bases map to TRBD1. V lost 1 base to trimming and J lost 6 bases; unmatched junction nucleotides: 11. The CDR3 is 17 residues long. Per germline, CDR1 SGHDT and CDR2 YYEEEE. The DNA for the CDR3 is TGTGCCAGCAGCTTGCTGGGTGGACAGGGAGAGGCCGGGGAGCTGTTTTTT. As protein: CASSLLGGQGEAGELFF.

The chain has TRBV9 and TRBJ1-1, with 12 bases lining up with TRBD1. Germline V gene lookup returns CDR1 SGDLS and CDR2 YYNGEE. Trimming removed 0 bases from V and 6 bases from J; junction bases left unmatched: 12. The CDR3 runs 18 residues. CDR3: CASSVGVFLGQGAPEAFF. The DNA for the CDR3 is TGTGCCAGCAGCGTAGGTGTATTTTTGGGACAGGGGGCACCTGAAGCTTTCTTT.

V and J are TRBV19 and TRBJ1-5; 8 bases map to TRBD1. This CDR3 has 15 amino acids. Germline CDR1 LNHDA, CDR2 SQIVND (reference sequence). J gave up 8 bases and V 5 bases, and 11 bases lay outside the gene matches. The CDR3 spells CASSPDRGPSEPQHF. CDR3 DNA: TGTGCCAGTAGTCCAGACAGGGGACCCAGTGAGCCCCAGCATTTT.

V usage is TRBV27 and J usage is TRBJ2-5; D is undetermined. Deletions cut 4 bases from V and 3 bases from J, with 6 bases between. CDR1 is MNHEY and CDR2 is SMNVEV in the germline V gene (reference sequence). There are 12 residues in the CDR3. The CDR3: CASSSQEETQYF. CDR3 DNA: TGTGCCAGCAGTTCTCAGGAAGAGACCCAGTACTTC.

The chain carries TRBV18 and TRBJ2-7, with D perhaps matching TRBD2 (5 bases). Germline CDR1 reads KGHSH; CDR2 reads LQKENI. V dropped 2 bases and J dropped 0 bases, with 8 bases sitting between them. The CDR3 length is 14 residues. DNA of the CDR3: TGTGCCAGCTCACCAAATGAGGGCTCCTACGAGCAGTACTTC. Protein: CASSPNEGSYEQYF. Using reference TRBV18 and TRBJ2-7 for the parts outside the CDR3, the full variable domain is NAGVMQNPRHLVRRRGQEARLRCSPMKGHSHVYWYRQLPEEGLKFMVYLQKENIIDESGMPKERFSAEFPKEGPSILRIQQVVRGDSAAYFCASSPNEGSYEQYFGPGTRLTVT.

The sample holds a few counts of this clone. The chain employs TRBV2 and TRBJ1-5; 9 bases map to TRBD1. The ends lost 10 bases at V and 7 bases at J; junction bases unmatched: 5. CDR3 length equals 12 residues. Germline V gives CDR1 SNHLY, CDR2 FYNNEI. As DNA, the CDR3 is TGTGCCATCGGGACAGGGTTACAGCCCCAGCATTTT. Protein sequence: CAIGTGLQPQHF.

CDR3 sequence reads: CASSEYMGGSNEKLFF. CDR3 DNA: TGTGCCAGCAGTGAATATATGGGGGGGTCTAATGAAAAACTGTTTTTT. This chain uses TRBV25-1 with TRBJ1-4; weak D call: TRBD1 (5 bases). Trimming left V 0 bases short and J 3 bases short, with 11 bases between. The CDR3 is 16 residues long. Germline V gene data show CDR1 as MGHDK and CDR2 as SYGVNS.

V and J are TRBV5-6 and TRBJ1-5; 9 bases line up with TRBD1. From germline, CDR1 is SGHDT and CDR2 YYEEEE. The ends lost 3 bases at V and 3 bases at J; junction bases unmatched: 10. The CDR3 is 17 amino acids. DNA of the CDR3: TGTGCCAGCAGCTCCACGTCCCGGGACAGGGCCAATCAGCCCCAGCATTTT. Its protein product is CASSSTSRDRANQPQHF.